Each of the 26 T cell receptor beta chains below was sequenced from the same sample in a study of cytomegalovirus exposure and HLA in healthy donors. The study ran its PCR with 60 Vbeta and 13 Jbeta primers. The data were produced by immunoSEQ multiplex PCR, yet TCRdb's version contains in-frame clones alone and is incomplete. The sample lists approximately 140,000 clones; roughly four fifths were seen once. The specimen was PBMCs. These receptor sequences come from a human donor in good health.

The gene calls are TRBV30 and TRBJ1-5, with D hard to call. CDR3 size: 13 residues. CDR1 and CDR2 (germline): GTSNPN, SVGIG (reference sequence). Trimming pared 0 bases from V and 6 bases from J, leaving 9 bases between. This chain's CDR3 is CAWSVRRPQPQHF. The CDR3 DNA follows: TGTGCCTGGAGTGTACGGAGGCCTCAGCCCCAGCATTTT. The whole variable domain, filled in from reference TRBV30 and TRBJ1-5, reads SQTIHQWPATLVQPVGSPLSLECTVEGTSNPNLYWYRQAAGRGLQLLFYSVGIGQISSEVPQNLSASRPQDRQFILSSKKLLLSDSGFYLCAWSVRRPQPQHFGDGTRLSIL.

This clone was seen a handful of times. This CDR3 reads CASSEYFSGRLPYEQYF. The DNA of the CDR3 is TGTGCCAGCAGCGAATACTTTAGCGGGAGGCTCCCCTACGAGCAGTACTTC. The chain recombines TRBV7-2 with TRBJ2-7; TRBD2 agrees at 10 bases. The CDR3 is 17 residues long. The V gene end was trimmed by 5 bases and the J gene end by 2 bases; junction bases not matched to a gene: 12. The germline CDR1 and CDR2 sequences are SGHTA and FQGNSA.

The V call is TRBV13, the J call TRBJ2-3; D perhaps matches TRBD2 (6 bases). Trimming pared 4 bases from V and 8 bases from J, leaving 13 bases between. The germline V gene has CDR1 PRHDT and CDR2 FYEKMQ (reference sequence). The CDR3 contains 13 residues. The CDR3 here is CASSSGSGVTQYF. The CDR3 DNA follows: TGTGCCAGCAGCTCAGGGTCGGGGGTTACGCAGTATTTT.

The chain uses TRBV5-4 and TRBJ2-7; no reliable D call. The CDR3 sequence is 15 residues long. The germline V and J ends were trimmed by 1 base and 3 bases, with 14 bases remaining between them. Germline CDR1 is SGHNT and CDR2 is YYREEE (reference sequence). The CDR3 DNA sequence: TGTGCCAGCAGCTTGTTTGCAGGTCTCGGCTACGAGCAGTACTTC. It encodes CASSLFAGLGYEQYF.

This clone was picked up a small number of times. At one end, the junction sequence differs from germline, possibly due to a read error. Other DNA sequences in this sample translate to the same CDR3. The chain employs TRBV10-3 and TRBJ1-1, with TRBD1 matching over 8 bases. This CDR3 has 14 amino acids. Germline values: CDR1 ENHRY, CDR2 SYGVKD. CDR3 bases: TGTGCCATCAGCCCGACAGGGGAGGACACTGAAGCCTTCTTT. Translating it yields CAISPTGEDTEAFF.

The rearrangement uses TRBV30 and TRBJ1-2, with D unresolved. CDR3 length equals 12 residues. Per germline, CDR1 GTSNPN and CDR2 SVGIG (reference sequence). V gave up 0 bases and J gave up 8 bases, with 10 bases separating them. Here the CDR3 DNA reads TGTGCCTGGAGTGTATCCGGGAGAGGCTACACCTTC. Its protein is CAWSVSGRGYTF.

CDR3 DNA: TGTGCCAGCAGCATGACACGAGCCTTTGGAAACACCATATATTTT. Residues: CASSMTRAFGNTIYF. The V call is TRBV27, the J call TRBJ1-3; D gene uncertain. There are 15 residues in the CDR3. Germline V gene sequence: CDR1 MNHEY, CDR2 SMNVEV (reference sequence). V lost 6 bases, J lost 3 bases, and 15 bases lay in between.

The chain carries TRBV27 and TRBJ2-3; 15 bases agree with TRBD2. The CDR3 is 20 residues long. Trimming at V came to 1 base and at J to 0 bases, leaving 8 bases not matched to a gene. CDR1 is MNHEY, CDR2 SMNVEV, per germline (reference sequence). The CDR3 coding sequence is TGTGCCAGCAGTTTATATTCCGGACTAGCGGGGGGGCAAAGCACAGATACGCAGTATTTT. This codes for CASSLYSGLAGGQSTDTQYF.

The chain links TRBV11-2 to TRBJ1-6; 7 bases agree with TRBD1. The CDR3 runs 14 residues. Germline values: CDR1 SGHAT, CDR2 FQNNGV. The trim removed 2 bases at V and 8 bases at J, leaving 3 bases unmatched. The CDR3 spells CASSLYRGYSPLHF. CDR3 sequence (DNA): TGTGCCAGCAGCTTATACAGGGGTTATTCACCCCTCCACTTT.

This clone was seen a single time. The J gene is TRBJ2-3, the V gene TRBV28; 11 nucleotides match TRBD1. V lost 5 bases to trimming and J lost 6 bases; unmatched junction nucleotides: 7. The CDR3 loop spans 15 amino acids. CDR1 is MDHEN, CDR2 SYDVKM, per germline. The DNA of the CDR3 is TGTGCCAGCAGTATTTCCGGGACAGGGGGGGATACGCAGTATTTT. As protein: CASSISGTGGDTQYF.

The rearrangement joins TRBV7-8 to TRBJ1-3; D call uncertain. Germline CDR1 SGHVS, CDR2 FQNEAQ. Trimming removed 4 bases from V and 2 bases from J, with 9 bases in between. This CDR3 contains 14 residues. The DNA of the CDR3 is TGTGCCAGCAGCTCCCGGAGGGCTGGAAACACCATATATTTT. Translated, it gives CASSSRRAGNTIYF.

Only a few counts were recorded for this clone. The chain is built from TRBV15 and TRBJ1-1, with TRBD1 matching 7 bases. Germline V gives CDR1 LNHNV, CDR2 YYDKDF (reference sequence). The trim removed 2 bases at V and 0 bases at J, leaving 0 bases unmatched. The CDR3 spans 14 residues. The CDR3 DNA is TGTGCCACCAGCAGAACAGGGGTGAACACTGAAGCTTTCTTT. It is translated as CATSRTGVNTEAFF.

J is TRBJ2-5 and V is TRBV28, with D perhaps TRBD2 (5 bases). The CDR3 consists of 15 residues. CDR1 is MDHEN and CDR2 is SYDVKM in the germline V gene. The germline V and J ends were trimmed by 3 bases and 1 base, with 12 bases remaining between them. The CDR3 region is CASSFGGPLQETQYF. CDR3 DNA sequence: TGTGCCAGCAGTTTCGGCGGGCCCCTCCAAGAGACCCAGTACTTC.

The chain employs TRBV7-3 and TRBJ2-5; D is unclear. The CDR3 length is 14 residues. The germline V gene encodes CDR1 SGHTA and CDR2 FQGTGA. V lost 2 bases, J lost 0 bases, and 7 bases lay in between. This CDR3 is CASSLSAYQETQYF. CDR3 sequence (DNA): TGTGCCAGCAGCTTATCCGCGTACCAAGAGACCCAGTACTTC.

The V and J genes are TRBV5-1 and TRBJ1-6, with 11 bases fitting TRBD1. The CDR3 is 15 amino acids. Germline V CDR1 and CDR2: SGHRS, YFSETQ. The J segment lost 9 bases and the V segment lost 1 base, leaving 3 bases of the junction unmatched. The CDR3 sequence is CASSLFGQGASPLHF. The CDR3, as DNA: TGCGCCAGCAGCTTGTTCGGACAGGGGGCTTCACCCCTCCACTTT.

The chain has TRBV11-2 and TRBJ2-3, with TRBD2 matching over 13 bases. V lost 5 bases to trimming and J lost 5 bases; unmatched junction nucleotides: 10. CDR3 size: 17 residues. Per the germline V gene, CDR1 is SGHAT and CDR2 is FQNNGV. The DNA for the CDR3 is TGTGCCAGCAGCCCAAATGGACTAGCGGGAGCGGTAGATACGCAGTATTTT. It yields the protein CASSPNGLAGAVDTQYF.

In this sample, this clone turned up once. The V and J genes are TRBV30 and TRBJ1-2; 8 nucleotides agree with TRBD1. J was trimmed by 7 bases and V by 3 bases; bases with no gene match: 4. The V gene's germline CDR1 is GTSNPN and CDR2 SVGIG (reference sequence). CDR3 length: 12 amino acids. CDR3 region: CAWSTGTGGYTF. The CDR3 DNA follows: TGTGCCTGGAGCACCGGGACAGGTGGCTACACCTTC.

The rearrangement links TRBV30 to TRBJ2-6, with 8 bases identical to TRBD2. Germline V lookup: CDR1 GTSNPN, CDR2 SVGIG (reference sequence). This CDR3 region has 16 residues. J was trimmed by 0 bases and V by 4 bases; bases with no gene match: 5. The CDR3 coding sequence is TGTGCCTGGATCGGGACTAGTTACTCTGGGGCCAACGTCCTGACTTTC. Encoded protein: CAWIGTSYSGANVLTF.

The chain employs TRBV6-5 and TRBJ2-5; 8 bases map to TRBD1. This CDR3 is built from 15 residues. The junction had 3 bases not matched to a gene; V was cut back by 2 bases and J by 1 base. Germline CDR1 reads MNHEY; CDR2 reads SVGAGI. CDR3 protein: CASSYRDRGQETQYF. The DNA for the CDR3 is TGTGCCAGCAGTTACCGTGACAGGGGCCAAGAGACCCAGTACTTC.

The rearrangement uses TRBV6-1 and TRBJ2-7; 12 nucleotides line up with TRBD2. CDR3 length equals 16 residues. Looked up from germline, CDR1 is MNHNS and CDR2 is SASEGT. With 2 bases clipped from V and 6 bases from J, the junction kept 8 bases outside the gene matches. The DNA for the CDR3 is TGTGCCAGCAGTGAACCCCGACTAGCGGGAGACCGCGAGCAGTACTTC. Its translation is CASSEPRLAGDREQYF.

The rearrangement links TRBV11-3 to TRBJ2-3; the match to TRBD1 covers 7 bases. The CDR3 extends over 14 amino acids. V shed 5 bases, J shed 4 bases, and the junction held 6 bases outside the gene matches. Germline CDR1 reads SGHNT; CDR2 reads YENEEA. The CDR3 is CASSLRDRADTQYF. The CDR3, as DNA: TGTGCCAGCAGCCTCCGGGACAGAGCAGATACGCAGTATTTT. Full variable domain (remainder filled in from reference TRBV11-3 and TRBJ2-3): EAGVVQSPRYKIIEKKQPVAFWCNPISGHNTLYWYLQNLGQGPELLIRYENEEAVDDSQLPKDRFSAERLKGVDSTLKIQPAELGDSAVYLCASSLRDRADTQYFGPGTRLTVL.

Remarks on this clone: Its ends do not fully match the called genes, so a read error is possible. This chain connects TRBV7-9 to TRBJ1-2, with D possibly matching TRBD1 (6 bases). Germline V CDR1 and CDR2: SEHNR, FQNEAQ (reference sequence). The CDR3 totals 15 residues. The CDR3 loop reads CSSSPGVSGVYGYTF. CDR3 sequence (DNA): TGTTCCAGCAGCCCAGGCGTGTCAGGGGTTTATGGCTACACCTTC.

The J gene is TRBJ2-1, the V gene TRBV5-1; 8 nucleotides line up with TRBD2. Germline V gene sequence: CDR1 SGHRS, CDR2 YFSETQ. This CDR3 has 18 amino acids. V lost 4 bases, J lost 3 bases, and 15 bases stayed unmatched. CDR3 region: CASSPPGAGENNYNEQFF. In DNA form, the CDR3 reads TGCGCCAGCAGCCCTCCCGGAGCGGGAGAGAACAACTACAATGAGCAGTTCTTC.

This clone occurred a few times. The chain is built from TRBV4-1 and TRBJ2-7; 7 bases align to TRBD1. The CDR3 totals 15 residues. The ends lost 0 bases at V and 2 bases at J; junction bases unmatched: 4. Looked up from germline, CDR1 is MGHRA and CDR2 is YSYEKL. The DNA for the CDR3 is TGCGCCAGCAGCCAAGAGACAGGGAAGGCCTACGAGCAGTACTTC. Amino acids: CASSQETGKAYEQYF.

The V call is TRBV10-3, the J call TRBJ1-5; 10 bases agree with TRBD1. Trimming took 11 bases from V and 0 from J; bases not matched to a gene: 4. The CDR3 has 14 amino acids. The V gene's germline CDR1 is ENHRY and CDR2 SYGVKD. The CDR3 here is CAHGTGDSNQPQHF. The CDR3 DNA follows: TGTGCCCACGGGACAGGGGATAGCAATCAGCCCCAGCATTTT.

This chain links TRBV13 with TRBJ2-7; 9 positions match TRBD2. This CDR3 is 14 amino acids long. Losses at the gene ends were 5 bases for V and 2 bases for J; bases not matched to a gene: 4. Per germline, CDR1 PRHDT and CDR2 FYEKMQ (reference sequence). The CDR3 spells CASSAGGRAYEQYF. CDR3 bases: TGTGCCAGCAGCGCTGGCGGGAGGGCCTACGAGCAGTACTTC.